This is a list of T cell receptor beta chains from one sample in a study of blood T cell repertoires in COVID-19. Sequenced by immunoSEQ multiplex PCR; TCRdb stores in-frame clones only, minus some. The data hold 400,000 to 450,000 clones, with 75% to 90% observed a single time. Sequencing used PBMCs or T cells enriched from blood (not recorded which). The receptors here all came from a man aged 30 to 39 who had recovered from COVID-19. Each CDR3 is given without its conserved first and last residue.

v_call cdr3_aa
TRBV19 ASSMGQGRLQETQY
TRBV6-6 ASSYAAGMYQPQH
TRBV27 ASSLAAAGGLYEQY
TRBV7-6 ASSSSPVNEQY
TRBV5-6 ASSLDSFSPLH
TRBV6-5 ASRGGGSQPQH
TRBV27 ASATGGGGTYEQY
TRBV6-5 ASSYGGGADTQY
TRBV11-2 ASSEGQPGTEAF
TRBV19 ATLRGGQSNYGYT
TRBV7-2 ASSEATEAF
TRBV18 ASSEGQGITGNTIY
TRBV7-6 ASSLGEGGNTEAF
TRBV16 ASSHGQGSPLH
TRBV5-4 ASSQGGDAYNEQF